Sequencing of this TCR beta chain was carried out in a study of blood T cells in healthy people across ages. General observations from the study: Significant beta diversity loss was already apparent by age approximately 38, declining roughly linearly. Long-lived donors had more naive CD4+ cells and higher diversity than aged donors.

PCR was performed a second time for roughly 7 to 11 cycles using a sample-barcoded 5' primer and a J-beta primer mix. TCRdb fed the 5' RACE reads into MiXCR, producing one record per CDR3 protein. The repertoire holds approximately 800,000 distinct CDR3 sequences, with under 80% as singletons. Isolation of PBMCs gave at least 6 million cells per sample. This clonotype was picked up many times. Its antigen is undetermined. V lost 3 bases, J lost 0 bases, and 6 bases lay in between. This CDR3 spans 14 amino acids. Germline V gene sequence: CDR1 SQVTM, CDR2 ANQGSEA. The receptor's source is a man aged 25 to 40 in good health. V and J are TRBV29-1 and TRBJ2-6; D remains unclear. The material sequenced was blood. CDR3 loop: CSVDGRSGANVLTF. Here the CDR3 DNA reads TGCAGCGTTGACGGCCGCTCTGGGGCCAACGTCCTGACTTTC.